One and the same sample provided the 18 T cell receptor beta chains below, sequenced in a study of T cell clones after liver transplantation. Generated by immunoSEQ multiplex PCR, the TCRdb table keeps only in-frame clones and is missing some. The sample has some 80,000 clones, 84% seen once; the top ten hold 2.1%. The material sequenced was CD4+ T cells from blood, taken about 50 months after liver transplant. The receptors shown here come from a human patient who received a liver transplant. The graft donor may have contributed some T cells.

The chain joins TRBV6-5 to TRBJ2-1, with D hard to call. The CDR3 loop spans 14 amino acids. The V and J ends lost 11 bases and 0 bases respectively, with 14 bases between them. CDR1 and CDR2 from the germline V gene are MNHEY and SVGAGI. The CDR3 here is CARRSHSSYNEQFF. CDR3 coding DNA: TGTGCCCGAAGGTCCCATAGCTCCTACAATGAGCAGTTCTTC.

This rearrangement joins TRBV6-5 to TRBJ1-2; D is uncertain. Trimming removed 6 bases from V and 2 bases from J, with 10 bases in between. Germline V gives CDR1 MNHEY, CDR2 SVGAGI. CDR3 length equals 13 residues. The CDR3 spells CASSQTGNYGYTF. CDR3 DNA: TGTGCCAGCAGCCAAACGGGCAACTATGGCTACACCTTC.

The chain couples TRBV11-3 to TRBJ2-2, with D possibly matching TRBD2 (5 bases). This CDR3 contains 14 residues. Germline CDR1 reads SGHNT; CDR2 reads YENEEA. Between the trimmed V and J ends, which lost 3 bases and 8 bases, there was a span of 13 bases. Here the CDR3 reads CASSFTRVAGELFF. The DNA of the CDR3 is TGTGCCAGCAGCTTTACTAGAGTGGCGGGGGAGCTGTTTTTT.

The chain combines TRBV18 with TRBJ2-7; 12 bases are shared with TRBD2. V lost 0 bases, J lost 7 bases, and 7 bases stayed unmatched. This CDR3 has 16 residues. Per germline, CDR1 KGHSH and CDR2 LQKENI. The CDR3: CASSPPPTSGSGEQYF. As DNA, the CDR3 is TGTGCCAGCTCACCACCCCCGACTAGCGGGAGTGGGGAGCAGTACTTC.

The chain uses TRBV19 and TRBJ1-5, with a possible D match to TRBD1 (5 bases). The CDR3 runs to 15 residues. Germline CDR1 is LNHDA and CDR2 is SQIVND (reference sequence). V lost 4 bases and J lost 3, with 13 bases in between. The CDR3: CASSSRGLFNQPQHF. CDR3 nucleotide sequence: TGTGCCAGTAGTAGTCGGGGGTTGTTCAATCAGCCCCAGCATTTT.

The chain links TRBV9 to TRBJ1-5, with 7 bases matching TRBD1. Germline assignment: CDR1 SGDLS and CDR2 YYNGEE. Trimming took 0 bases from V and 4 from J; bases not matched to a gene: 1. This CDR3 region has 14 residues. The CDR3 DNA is TGTGCCAGCAGCGTAGGACAGGGTAATCAGCCCCAGCATTTT. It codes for CASSVGQGNQPQHF.

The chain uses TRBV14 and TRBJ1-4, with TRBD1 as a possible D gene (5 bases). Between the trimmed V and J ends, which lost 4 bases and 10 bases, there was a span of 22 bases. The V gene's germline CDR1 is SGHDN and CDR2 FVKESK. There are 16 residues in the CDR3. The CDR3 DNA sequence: TGTGCCAGCAGCCTAACAGGAGGTGGAGTGTTAGGAAAACTGTTTTTT. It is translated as CASSLTGGGVLGKLFF.

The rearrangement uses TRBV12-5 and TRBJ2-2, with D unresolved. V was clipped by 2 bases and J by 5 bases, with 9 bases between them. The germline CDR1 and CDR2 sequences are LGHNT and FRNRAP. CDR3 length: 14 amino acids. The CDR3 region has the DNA TGTGCTAGTGGTTTGACCATGAGTACCGGGGAGCTGTTTTTT. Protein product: CASGLTMSTGELFF. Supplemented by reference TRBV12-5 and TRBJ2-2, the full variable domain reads DARVTQTPRHKVTEMGQEVTMRCQPILGHNTVFWYRQTMMQGLELLAYFRNRAPLDDSGMPKDRFSAEMPDATLATLKIQPSEPRDSAVYFCASGLTMSTGELFFGEGSRLTVL.

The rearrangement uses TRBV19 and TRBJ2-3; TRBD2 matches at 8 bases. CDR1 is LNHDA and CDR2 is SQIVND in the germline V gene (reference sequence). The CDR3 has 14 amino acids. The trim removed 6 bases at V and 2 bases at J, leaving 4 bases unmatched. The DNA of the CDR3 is TGTGCCAGTAGATATAGCGGGGCCACAGATACGCAGTATTTT. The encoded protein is CASRYSGATDTQYF.

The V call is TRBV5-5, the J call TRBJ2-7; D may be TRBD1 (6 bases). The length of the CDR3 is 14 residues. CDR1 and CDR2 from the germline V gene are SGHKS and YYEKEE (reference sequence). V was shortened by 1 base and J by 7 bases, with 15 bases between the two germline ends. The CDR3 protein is CASSLIPGDGEQYF. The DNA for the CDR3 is TGTGCCAGCAGCTTGATTCCAGGGGATGGGGAGCAGTACTTC.

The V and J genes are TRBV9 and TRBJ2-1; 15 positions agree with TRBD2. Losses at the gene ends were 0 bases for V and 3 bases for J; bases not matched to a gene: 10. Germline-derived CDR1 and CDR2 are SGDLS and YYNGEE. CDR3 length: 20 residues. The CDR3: CASSVDRTSGRATGYNEQFF. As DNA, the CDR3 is TGTGCCAGCAGCGTAGACCGGACTAGCGGGAGGGCCACAGGCTACAATGAGCAGTTCTTC. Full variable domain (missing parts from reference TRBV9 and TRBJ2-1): DSGVTQTPKHLITATGQRVTLRCSPRSGDLSVYWYQQSLDQGLQFLIQYYNGEERAKGNILERFSAQQFPDLHSELNLSSLELGDSALYFCASSVDRTSGRATGYNEQFFGPGTRLTVL.

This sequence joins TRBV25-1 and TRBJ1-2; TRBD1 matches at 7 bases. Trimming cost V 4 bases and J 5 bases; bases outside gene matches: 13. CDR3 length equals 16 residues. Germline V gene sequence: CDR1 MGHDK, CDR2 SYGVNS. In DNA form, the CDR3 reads TGTGCCAGCAGTGGTCCAACCGGGACAGACTATTATGGCTACACCTTC. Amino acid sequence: CASSGPTGTDYYGYTF.

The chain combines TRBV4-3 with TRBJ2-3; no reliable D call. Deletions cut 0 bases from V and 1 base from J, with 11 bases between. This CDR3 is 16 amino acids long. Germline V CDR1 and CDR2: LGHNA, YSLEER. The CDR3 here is CASSQDPPARTDTQYF. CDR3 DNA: TGCGCCAGCAGCCAAGATCCCCCCGCCCGCACAGATACGCAGTATTTT.

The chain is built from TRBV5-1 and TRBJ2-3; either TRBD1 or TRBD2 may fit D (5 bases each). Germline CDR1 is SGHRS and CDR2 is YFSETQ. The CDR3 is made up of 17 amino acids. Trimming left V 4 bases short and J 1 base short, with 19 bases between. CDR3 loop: CASSPGTPSLGTDTQYF. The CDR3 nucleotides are TGCGCCAGCAGCCCCGGGACCCCCTCCCTGGGCACAGATACGCAGTATTTT. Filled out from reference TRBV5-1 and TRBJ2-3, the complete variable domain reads KAGVTQTPRYLIKTRGQQVTLSCSPISGHRSVSWYQQTPGQGLQFLFEYFSETQRNKGNFPGRFSGRQFSNSRSEMNVSTLELGDSALYLCASSPGTPSLGTDTQYFGPGTRLTVL.

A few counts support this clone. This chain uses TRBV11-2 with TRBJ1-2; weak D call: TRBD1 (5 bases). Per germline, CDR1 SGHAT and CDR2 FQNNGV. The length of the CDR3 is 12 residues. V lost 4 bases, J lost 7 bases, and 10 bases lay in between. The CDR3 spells CASSSEGTGYTF. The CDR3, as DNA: TGTGCCAGCAGCTCCGAGGGGACTGGCTACACCTTC.

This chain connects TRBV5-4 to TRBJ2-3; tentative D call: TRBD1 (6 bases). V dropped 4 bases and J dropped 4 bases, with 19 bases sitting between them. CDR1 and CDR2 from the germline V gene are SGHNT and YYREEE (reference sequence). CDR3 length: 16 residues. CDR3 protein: CASSPPRQGSPDTQYF. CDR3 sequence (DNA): TGTGCCAGCAGCCCCCCCCGGCAGGGGTCGCCAGATACGCAGTATTTT.

CDR3 DNA sequence: TGTGCCAGCAGAATAGAGACCCAGTACTTC. It encodes CASRIETQYF. The chain carries TRBV2 and TRBJ2-5; unclear D gene. V was trimmed by 6 bases and J by 4 bases, leaving 3 bases between them. Germline CDR1 and CDR2: SNHLY and FYNNEI. The CDR3 runs to 10 residues.

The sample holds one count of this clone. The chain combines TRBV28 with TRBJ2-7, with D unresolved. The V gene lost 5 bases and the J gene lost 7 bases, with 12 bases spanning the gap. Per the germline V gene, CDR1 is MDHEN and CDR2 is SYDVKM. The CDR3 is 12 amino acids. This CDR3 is CASSTSTWEQYF. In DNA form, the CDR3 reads TGTGCCAGCAGTACCAGTACGTGGGAGCAGTACTTC. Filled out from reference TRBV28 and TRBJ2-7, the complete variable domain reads DVKVTQSSRYLVKRTGEKVFLECVQDMDHENMFWYRQDPGLGLRLIYFSYDVKMKEKGDIPEGYSVSREKKERFSLILESASTNQTSMYLCASSTSTWEQYFGPGTRLTVT.